This T cell receptor (beta chain) is drawn from a study of T cell responses to AZD1222 COVID-19 vaccine. Germline V gives CDR1 MNHEY, CDR2 SVGEGT. J gave up 0 bases and V 6 bases, and 7 bases lay outside the gene matches. The CDR3 extends over 16 amino acids. The data were produced by immunoSEQ multiplex PCR, yet TCRdb's version contains in-frame clones alone and is incomplete. The sample has about 110,000 clones, 70% to 90% seen once. Source: peripheral blood, taken 28 days after the second AZD1222 dose. The TCR comes from an adult who received the AZD1222 COVID-19 vaccine. The V gene is TRBV6-2 or TRBV6-3, the J gene TRBJ2-7; 11 nucleotides line up with TRBD1. The CDR3 sequence: CASSPGTGGTSYEQYF. The CDR3 region has the DNA TGTGCCAGCAGCCCCGGGACAGGGGGAACCTCCTACGAGCAGTACTTC.